Below, 13 T cell receptor beta chains from the same sample are listed, as sequenced in a study of patients and donors after allogeneic stem cell transplantation. A single record per CDR3 protein comes from TCRdb applying MiXCR to the RT-PCR reads. The sample shows over 150,000 distinct CDR3 sequences, 41% of them seen only once. Sample: blood, either unsorted or a sorted T cell fraction (not recorded which). These receptor sequences come from a human donor who was either an allogeneic HSCT recipient or a stem cell or donor lymphocyte infusion donor (not recorded which). It is not recorded whose cells these are; they may come from a transplant donor.

CDR3 nucleotides: TGCAGCGTCCATGTGAGGCGGGACGCGAGCTCCTACGAGCAGTACTTC. Encoded protein: CSVHVRRDASSYEQYF. This rearrangement joins TRBV29-1 to TRBJ2-7, with D possibly being TRBD2 (6 bases). V lost 6 bases and J lost 0, with 21 bases in between. Germline assignment: CDR1 SQVTM and CDR2 ANQGSEA. CDR3 size: 16 residues.

J is TRBJ2-7 and V is TRBV20-1, with 7 bases aligning to TRBD2. Per the germline V gene, CDR1 is DFQATT and CDR2 is SNEGSKA (reference sequence). CDR3 length: 12 amino acids. V was pared by 5 bases and J by 4 bases, with 5 bases of the junction left unmatched. The CDR3 sequence is CSAGGSGYEQYF. The CDR3 DNA sequence: TGCAGTGCTGGCGGGAGTGGATACGAGCAGTACTTC.

The V and J genes are TRBV6-5 and TRBJ1-1; 7 nucleotides agree with TRBD1. CDR3 length equals 15 residues. V gave up 4 bases and J gave up 2 bases; unmatched junction bases: 7. Germline V gene lookup returns CDR1 MNHEY and CDR2 SVGAGI. The CDR3 DNA reads as TGTGCCAGCAGTTTACAGGGGTGTGTCAACACTGAAGCTTTCTTT. Translation: CASSLQGCVNTEAFF.

The V and J genes are TRBV6-6 and TRBJ1-2; 10 bases are shared with TRBD1. This CDR3 region has 16 residues. From germline, CDR1 is MNHNY and CDR2 SVGAGI (reference sequence). Trimming removed 5 bases from V and 7 bases from J; junction bases left unmatched: 13. In DNA form, the CDR3 reads TGTGCCAGCAGTAGAACCGCGACAGGGGGCGATCCTGGCTACACCTTC. This sequence encodes CASSRTATGGDPGYTF.

V gene TRBV4-3 combines with J gene TRBJ2-1; 9 bases agree with TRBD1. Trimming at V came to 0 bases and at J to 8 bases, leaving 8 bases not matched to a gene. The CDR3 has 16 amino acids. Germline V lookup: CDR1 LGHNA, CDR2 YSLEER. Written as DNA, the CDR3 is TGCGCCAGCAGCCAAGACCGGGACAGGGTAATAGATGAGCAGTTCTTC. Translation: CASSQDRDRVIDEQFF.

The V gene is TRBV5-6, the J gene TRBJ1-1; D remains unclear. This CDR3 has 14 residues. V gave up 3 bases and J gave up 3 bases, with 12 bases separating them. Germline CDR1 reads SGHDT; CDR2 reads YYEEEE. As DNA, the CDR3 is TGTGCCAGCAGCTCACAGATGAGGGACACTGAAGCTTTCTTT. This translates into CASSSQMRDTEAFF.

The chain employs TRBV12-3 or TRBV12-4 and TRBJ2-1, with D possibly called TRBD1 or TRBD2 (5 bases each). The CDR3 sequence is 15 residues long. The germline V and J ends were trimmed by 2 bases and 6 bases, with 14 bases remaining between them. CDR3 in DNA: TGTGCCAGCAGTTTATTAATGTGGGACGCCAATGAGCAGTTCTTC. This encodes CASSLLMWDANEQFF.

This clonotype has a handful of counts. The rearrangement uses TRBV20-1 and TRBJ2-2; TRBD2 aligns across 11 bases. Germline CDR1 is DFQATT and CDR2 is SNEGSKA (reference sequence). The CDR3 extends over 15 amino acids. With 1 base clipped from V and 5 bases from J, the junction kept 3 bases outside the gene matches. The CDR3 reads CSARGGTSGTGELFF. The DNA of the CDR3 is TGCAGTGCTAGAGGCGGGACTAGCGGAACCGGGGAGCTGTTTTTT.

The sample holds a few counts of this clonotype. The genes are TRBV29-1 and TRBJ2-1; no clear D gene. Between the trimmed V and J ends, which lost 4 bases and 0 bases, there was a span of 13 bases. This CDR3 contains 15 residues. CDR1 SQVTM and CDR2 ANQGSEA come from the germline V gene. CDR3: CSVAGVLISYNEQFF. Written as DNA, the CDR3 is TGCAGCGTTGCCGGTGTGTTAATCTCCTACAATGAGCAGTTCTTC.

This clonotype was observed a few times. V gene TRBV27 combines with J gene TRBJ1-1, with D hard to call. The CDR3 consists of 13 residues. V lost 3 bases and J lost 4, with 9 bases in between. Germline CDR1 and CDR2: MNHEY and SMNVEV (reference sequence). The CDR3 loop is CASSLWGSTEAFF. The CDR3, as DNA: TGTGCCAGCAGTTTGTGGGGTAGCACTGAAGCTTTCTTT.

This clonotype was detected a few times. The genes are TRBV5-8 and TRBJ2-1; 8 bases align to TRBD2. The V gene's germline CDR1 is SGHTS and CDR2 YDEGEE. This CDR3 is 15 amino acids long. The V and J ends lost 1 base and 2 bases, in that order; junction bases with no gene match: 2. The CDR3 is CASSLQLAAYNEQFF. The DNA of the CDR3 is TGTGCCAGCAGCTTGCAACTAGCGGCCTACAATGAGCAGTTCTTC.

The chain joins TRBV5-1 to TRBJ2-7; D might be TRBD2 (6 bases). CDR1 SGHRS and CDR2 YFSETQ come from the germline V gene. V lost 3 bases to trimming and J lost 2 bases, with 15 bases between them. CDR3 length: 15 amino acids. CDR3 in amino acids: CASSSLVGGTYEQYF. CDR3 bases: TGCGCCAGCAGCTCCTTGGTGGGAGGCACCTACGAGCAGTACTTC.

The genes are TRBV6-2 or TRBV6-3 and TRBJ1-5, with D unresolved. The CDR3 covers 13 residues. Germline V CDR1 and CDR2: MNHEY, SVGEGT. The V gene lost 6 bases and the J gene lost 6 bases, with 12 bases spanning the gap. The CDR3 spells CASSQTLLQPQHF. DNA for the CDR3: TGTGCCAGCAGCCAGACTCTTCTTCAGCCCCAGCATTTT.